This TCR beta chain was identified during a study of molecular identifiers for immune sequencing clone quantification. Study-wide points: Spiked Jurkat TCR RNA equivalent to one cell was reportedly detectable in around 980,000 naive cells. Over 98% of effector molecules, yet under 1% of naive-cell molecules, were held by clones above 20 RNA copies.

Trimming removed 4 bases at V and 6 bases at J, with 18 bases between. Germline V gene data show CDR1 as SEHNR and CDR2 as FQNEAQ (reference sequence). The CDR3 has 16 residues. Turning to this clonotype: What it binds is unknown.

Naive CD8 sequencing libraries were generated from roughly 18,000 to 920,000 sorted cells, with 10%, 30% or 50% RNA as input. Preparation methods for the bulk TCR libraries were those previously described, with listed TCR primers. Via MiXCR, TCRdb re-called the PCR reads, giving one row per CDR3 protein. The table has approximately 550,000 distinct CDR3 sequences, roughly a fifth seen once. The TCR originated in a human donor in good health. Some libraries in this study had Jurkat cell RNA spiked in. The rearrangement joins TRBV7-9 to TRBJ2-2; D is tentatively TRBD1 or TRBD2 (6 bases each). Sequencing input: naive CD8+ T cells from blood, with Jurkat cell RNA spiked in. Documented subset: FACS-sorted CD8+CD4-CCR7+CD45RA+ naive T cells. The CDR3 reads CASSSSTRGSAGELFF. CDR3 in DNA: TGTGCCAGCAGCTCCTCGACTAGGGGGTCGGCCGGGGAGCTGTTTTTT. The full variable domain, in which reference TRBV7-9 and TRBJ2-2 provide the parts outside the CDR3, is DTGVSQNPRHKITKRGQNVTFRCDPISEHNRLYWYRQTLGQGPEFLTYFQNEAQLEKSRLLSDRFSAERPKGSFSTLEIQRTEQGDSAMYLCASSSSTRGSAGELFFGEGSRLTVL.